One T cell receptor (beta chain) is described in this entry. The method was immunoSEQ multiplex PCR; TCRdb's version includes in-frame clones alone and lacks a portion of them. Of more than 65,000 clones listed, 90% to 95% were seen once; the top ten hold around 0.4%. These data are taken from a study of technical replicates of blood from several donors. Trimming removed 5 bases from V and 3 bases from J, with 8 bases in between. The CDR3 totals 12 residues. From germline, CDR1 is SEHNR and CDR2 FQNEAQ (reference sequence). The sequence derives from a human donor in good health. The chain links TRBV7-9 to TRBJ2-7; D perhaps matches TRBD1 (5 bases). Sequenced input: T cells isolated from PBMCs. The CDR3 here is CASSKTDYEQYF. CDR3 nucleotides: TGTGCCAGCAGCAAGACAGACTACGAGCAGTACTTC.